This TCR beta chain emerged from a study of blood T cell repertoires in COVID-19. Study at large: Sample material is recorded as cDNA or gDNA derived from T cells, B-cell-depleted T cells, or PBMCs.

Seattle's enrolled individuals joined amid active infection and were then monitored longitudinally. There are 14 residues in the CDR3. J was trimmed by 9 bases and V by 4 bases; bases with no gene match: 8. CDR1 SGHRS and CDR2 YFSETQ come from the germline V gene. Libraries were prepared by immunoSEQ multiplex PCR; TCRdb keeps only in-frame clonotypes and omits some of them. Altogether roughly 460,000 clones are present, roughly 90% being singletons, with the ten largest covering approximately 0.92%. The TCR originated in a man aged 18 to 35 with COVID-19, enrolled during active disease. V is TRBV5-1 and J is TRBJ2-1; 9 bases fit TRBD2. Sequences were obtained from peripheral blood. The CDR3 DNA sequence: TGCGCCAGCAGCCTTAGCGGGGGAGTCGGTGAGCAGTTCTTC. Translation gives CASSLSGGVGEQFF.